This TCR beta chain was identified in a study of human T cells and chemical hapten exposure. Described time point: patch test 1, 2 weeks after DPC sensitization. The treatment is: therapeutic diphenylcyclopropenone sensitization with weekly scalp DPC. This clonotype was counted at least ten times. TCRdb re-analysed the RACE reads in MiXCR, keeping a single row per CDR3 protein. The sample lists about 360,000 distinct CDR3 sequences, around 5% seen once, with 2% to 2.5% in the top ten. Germline assignment: CDR1 DFQATT and CDR2 SNEGSKA (reference sequence). This CDR3 has 12 residues. Trimming at V came to 7 bases and at J to 9 bases, leaving 9 bases not matched to a gene.

The clonotype originates from a woman in her 50s with alopecia areata. Some clones in this sample may be carry-over from other donors' samples. The rearrangement links TRBV20-1 to TRBJ2-3; 8 bases match TRBD2. Sequences were derived from whole blood, sampled in connection with sensitization to the hapten diphenylcyclopropenone (DPC). In DNA form, the CDR3 reads TGCAGTGGGACTAGCTCGGAGGGAACGCAGTATTTT. Translating it yields CSGTSSEGTQYF.